These 5 T cell receptor beta chains originate from one sample sequenced in a study of blood T cell repertoires in COVID-19. The table came from immunoSEQ multiplex PCR; TCRdb's copy has only in-frame clones and leaves some out. The table has 300,000 to 400,000 clones, over 85% seen once; the top ten hold 2.6%. Sequencing was done on a sample of PBMCs or T cells enriched from blood (not recorded which). The receptor source for this set is a man between 60 and 75 years old who had recovered from COVID-19.

The rearrangement links TRBV28 to TRBJ2-1, with D unresolved. Germline V gives CDR1 MDHEN, CDR2 SYDVKM. Trimming shortened V by 7 bases and J by 0 bases, and 10 bases separated the two germline ends. CDR3 length equals 14 residues. The CDR3 region is CASTPQSSYNEQFF. The CDR3 DNA is TGTGCCAGCACACCACAGAGCTCCTACAATGAGCAGTTCTTC. Variable domain in full (rest from reference TRBV28 and TRBJ2-1): DVKVTQSSRYLVKRTGEKVFLECVQDMDHENMFWYRQDPGLGLRLIYFSYDVKMKEKGDIPEGYSVSREKKERFSLILESASTNQTSMYLCASTPQSSYNEQFFGPGTRLTVL.

The rearrangement links TRBV19 to TRBJ2-3; 12 positions match TRBD1. CDR1 and CDR2 (germline): LNHDA, SQIVND (reference sequence). The CDR3 has 18 residues. J lost 0 bases, V lost 7 bases, and 11 bases had no gene match. This CDR3 reads CASTNRGQGAFSTDTQYF. The CDR3 DNA follows: TGTGCCAGTACCAATAGGGGACAGGGGGCCTTCAGCACAGATACGCAGTATTTT.

This clone was detected many times. CDR3 amino acids: CASSADLEAFF. CDR3 nucleotides: TGTGCCAGCAGCGCGGACTTAGAAGCTTTCTTT. The chain has TRBV7-9 and TRBJ1-1; D is undetermined. Germline V gene data show CDR1 as SEHNR and CDR2 as FQNEAQ (reference sequence). Trimming took 5 bases from V and 8 from J, leaving 9 bases between them. This CDR3 contains 11 residues.

The CDR3, as DNA: TGTGCCAGCAGCTTGGGACAGGGGACGGTGAACACTGAAGCTTTCTTT. The encoded protein is CASSLGQGTVNTEAFF. The V gene is TRBV5-4, the J gene TRBJ1-1; TRBD1 aligns across 8 bases. The V segment lost 0 bases and the J segment 0 bases; nucleotides outside the gene matches: 4. This CDR3 spans 16 amino acids. Germline CDR1 SGHNT, CDR2 YYREEE (reference sequence).

The rearrangement joins TRBV7-2 to TRBJ2-1; the match to TRBD2 covers 14 bases. With V trimmed by 5 bases and J by 8 bases, 11 bases remained unmatched. The V gene's germline CDR1 is SGHTA and CDR2 FQGNSA. The CDR3 is made up of 17 amino acids. CDR3 in DNA: TGTGCCAGCAGCGCACGAACCGGGACTAGCGGGAGCTATGAGCAGTTCTTC. Translated, it gives CASSARTGTSGSYEQFF.